Listed below are T cell receptor beta chains from one sample, sequenced in a study of glioma-infiltrating T cells. MiXCR was run by TCRdb on the multiplex PCR reads, yielding one entry per CDR3 protein. The sample has fewer than 200,000 distinct CDR3 sequences, more than 35% seen once. Sequencing input: glioma tissue, nonneoplastic brain tissue, or PBMCs (not recorded which). All receptors derive from a human donor with low-grade glioma or glioblastoma, undergoing nonglioma brain surgery, or in good health (not recorded which). Both conserved end residues are part of each CDR3. Fields, in order: V gene, CDR3 protein.

TRBV19,CAAWRNTEAFF
TRBV20-1,CSARDASSYEQYF
TRBV7-9,CASSTDRRPATGELFF
TRBV2,CASSEVGQGSNQPQHF
TRBV28,CASRAGFSGNTIYF
TRBV29-1,CSVDLVTEGTDTQYF
TRBV14,CASSQEAGADTQYF
TRBV14,CASSQDRGQDQDNEQFF
TRBV27,CDSSQALAAYNEQFF
TRBV28,CASSKPPNEQFF
TRBV5-1,CASRLTGGNTEAFF
TRBV25-1,CASRLGDYDYGYTF
TRBV12-3/TRBV12-4,CASIPGENTEAFF
TRBV6-6,CASTPGTANQTEHF
TRBV20-1,CSARGGGEWLNSPLHF
TRBV19,CASSIAHYNEQFF
TRBV7-2,CASTLSSGSYNEQFF
TRBV4-1,CASSQGQDSSYEQYF
TRBV20-1,CSARSSGRFMSTDTQYF
TRBV6-1,CASSAEAIKPQNF
TRBV18,CASSSVTARANYGYTF
TRBV10-3,CAISDHWTKLNEQFF
TRBV27,CASSLSMAGSAEQFF
TRBV6-1,CDSSEQEKRNEPQHF
TRBV7-2,CASSFTGTGSNEQYF
TRBV3-1,CASSQTGGLAGVGELFF
TRBV27,CASSLVAGIGYTF
TRBV29-1,CSEGGANTEAFF
TRBV5-1,CASSTGQQETQYF
TRBV20-1,CSAREAGSYEQYF
TRBV29-1,CSVQLAGGDTQYF
TRBV29-1,CSVGGLVSDFGELFF
TRBV7-2,CASSPTSGRGNEQFF
TRBV28,CASTQTTSGSYEQYF
TRBV5-4,CASSSQGLGGYTF
TRBV4-2,CASSQDGSPEEVIFF
TRBV28,CASSSRTSAFQETQYF
TRBV12-3/TRBV12-4,CASSWEPRGTQETQYF
TRBV15,CATSRGGDTGAYEQYF
TRBV29-1,CSVKYAGAADTQYF
TRBV28,CASSHQGGKSYEQYF
TRBV11-1,CASSRGGLADNEQFF
TRBV27,CARSPREETQYF
TRBV3-1,CASSHPAGLYGELFF
TRBV2,CASNWEATYNEQFF
TRBV7-6,CASTPGGGPLNEQFF
TRBV18,CASSPTQTAEQYF
TRBV10-2,CASSEIGGRGYQPQHF
TRBV7-9,CASSPGFGSESYEQYF
TRBV15,CATSRDLARQETQHF
TRBV28,CASRQIAGVYEQYF
TRBV7-2,CASSLEAGRSGYEQYF
TRBV6-1,CASSSLSGTVGQQFF
TRBV19,CASSLGPGQGIAEAFF
TRBV29-1,CSGRHRGTEAFF
TRBV7-2,CASIQGQGITYNEQFF
TRBV28,CASKDAGLVDTQYF
TRBV6-1,CASSEVRGANVLTF
TRBV20-1,CSARDGTGGNNEQFF